A single sample gave rise to the 10 T cell receptor beta chains below, sequenced in a study of blood T cells in healthy people across ages. A second PCR, run for about 7 to 11 cycles, used a sample-barcoded 5' primer plus a J-beta primer mix. One entry per CDR3 protein results from TCRdb running MiXCR on the 5' RACE reads. Of over 1,500,000 distinct CDR3 sequences listed, about two fifths are singletons. Input material: blood. The receptors come from a human donor in good health.

Only a few counts were recorded for this clonotype. The chain recombines TRBV9 with TRBJ2-1; TRBD1 might be the D (5 bases). This CDR3 is built from 16 residues. Deletions cut 4 bases from V and 2 bases from J, with 16 bases between. Germline V gene sequence: CDR1 SGDLS, CDR2 YYNGEE. In DNA form, the CDR3 reads TGTGCCAGCAGCTTATATACAGGCCCCCCCTACAATGAGCAGTTCTTC. The encoded protein is CASSLYTGPPYNEQFF. Full variable domain (remainder filled in from reference TRBV9 and TRBJ2-1): DSGVTQTPKHLITATGQRVTLRCSPRSGDLSVYWYQQSLDQGLQFLIQYYNGEERAKGNILERFSAQQFPDLHSELNLSSLELGDSALYFCASSLYTGPPYNEQFFGPGTRLTVL.

This chain connects TRBV6-1 to TRBJ1-1, with no clear D. The CDR3 totals 14 residues. Germline-derived CDR1 and CDR2 are MNHNS and SASEGT. Trimming removed 5 bases at V and 2 bases at J, with 12 bases between. CDR3 loop: CASSMHYFNTEAFF. In DNA form, the CDR3 reads TGTGCCAGCAGTATGCACTACTTTAACACTGAAGCTTTCTTT.

The rearrangement joins TRBV5-1 to TRBJ2-5; no firm D call. Germline CDR1 reads SGHRS; CDR2 reads YFSETQ. This CDR3 has 16 residues. V was shortened by 0 bases and J by 2 bases, with 14 bases between the two germline ends. In DNA form, the CDR3 reads TGCGCCAGCAGCTTGGAGGCCAACTCGGCTCAAGAGACCCAGTACTTC. This translates into CASSLEANSAQETQYF.

The V call is TRBV5-4, the J call TRBJ2-3, with D possibly TRBD2 on 6 matching bases. The V end lost 5 bases, the J end lost 3 bases, and 13 bases lay between the germline ends. Per germline, CDR1 SGHNT and CDR2 YYREEE (reference sequence). CDR3 length equals 14 residues. CDR3 sequence: CASRALGGTDTQYF. CDR3 coding DNA: TGTGCCAGCAGGGCTCTGGGGGGAACAGATACGCAGTATTTT.

In regard to this clonotype: One junction end disagrees with the germline gene, perhaps due to a read error. The V gene is TRBV12-3 or TRBV12-4, the J gene TRBJ1-2, with D unclear. CDR3 size: 13 residues. DNA of the CDR3: TGTGCCAGCAGTTTAGTGGGTAACCATGGCTACACCTTC. As protein: CASSLVGNHGYTF.

This clonotype was observed a handful of times. This chain connects TRBV7-3 to TRBJ2-5; D is unresolved. This CDR3 has 15 amino acids. Germline lookup yields CDR1 SGHTA and CDR2 FQGTGA. With 4 bases removed from V and 5 bases from J, the gap between germline ends came to 17 bases. This CDR3 reads CASSSRTREVETQYF. CDR3 in DNA: TGTGCCAGCAGCTCCCGGACCCGAGAGGTGGAGACCCAGTACTTC. Together with reference TRBV7-3 and TRBJ2-5, the CDR3 gives the full variable domain: GAGVSQTPSNKVTEKGKYVELRCDPISGHTALYWYRQSLGQGPEFLIYFQGTGAADDSGLPNDRFFAVRPEGSVSTLKIQRTERGDSAVYLCASSSRTREVETQYFGPGTRLLVL.

This clonotype came up a few times. The V gene is TRBV19, the J gene TRBJ1-5; perhaps TRBD1 as D (6 bases). This CDR3 spans 14 amino acids. V lost 5 bases and J lost 5, with 13 bases in between. Germline V lookup: CDR1 LNHDA, CDR2 SQIVND (reference sequence). CDR3 DNA sequence: TGTGCCAGTAGTTCCCGGGGGGCGGATCAGCCCCAGCATTTT. Protein: CASSSRGADQPQHF.

V gene TRBV11-2 combines with J gene TRBJ2-5; D is perhaps TRBD1 (6 bases). CDR1 is SGHAT, CDR2 FQNNGV, per germline. This CDR3 region has 17 residues. V was trimmed by 1 base and J by 4 bases, leaving 19 bases between them. Here the CDR3 reads CASSLVRVIQGGETQYF. Here the CDR3 DNA reads TGTGCCAGCAGCTTAGTCCGCGTTATACAAGGGGGAGAGACCCAGTACTTC.

A word on this clonotype: One end of the junction varies from germline; a read error may be responsible. The gene calls are TRBV12-3 or TRBV12-4 and TRBJ2-3, with 9 bases matching TRBD1. The CDR3 spans 16 residues. The DNA of the CDR3 is TGTGCCAGCAGTTTAGAAGGGACAGGGAGGGGAAATACGGAGTATTTT. Translation gives CASSLEGTGRGNTEYF.

This clonotype has more than one count but fewer than ten. The chain couples TRBV20-1 to TRBJ2-1, with D possibly matching TRBD2 (5 bases). This CDR3 is 14 amino acids long. Germline CDR1 DFQATT, CDR2 SNEGSKA (reference sequence). The ends were cut back, 6 bases at V and 4 bases at J, with 16 bases in the middle. CDR3 sequence reads: CSAQDSPGYNEQFF. The CDR3 nucleotides are TGCAGTGCCCAAGACTCTCCGGGGTACAATGAGCAGTTCTTC.